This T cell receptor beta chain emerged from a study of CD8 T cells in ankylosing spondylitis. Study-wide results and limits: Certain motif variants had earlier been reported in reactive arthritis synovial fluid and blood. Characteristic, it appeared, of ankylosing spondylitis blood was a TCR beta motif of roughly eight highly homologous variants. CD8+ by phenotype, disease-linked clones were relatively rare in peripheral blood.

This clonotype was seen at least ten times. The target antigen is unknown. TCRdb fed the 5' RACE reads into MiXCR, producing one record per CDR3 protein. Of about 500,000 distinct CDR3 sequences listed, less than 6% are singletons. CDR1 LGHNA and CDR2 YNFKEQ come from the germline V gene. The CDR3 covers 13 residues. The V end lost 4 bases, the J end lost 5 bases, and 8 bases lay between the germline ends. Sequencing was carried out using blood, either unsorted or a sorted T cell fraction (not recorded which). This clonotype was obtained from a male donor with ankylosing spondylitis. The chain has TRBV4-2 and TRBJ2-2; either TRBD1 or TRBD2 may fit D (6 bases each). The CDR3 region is CASSRGGTGELFF. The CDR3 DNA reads TGTGCCAGCAGCCGAGGGGGGACCGGGGAGCTGTTTTTT.